This TCR beta chain was identified in a study of blood T cell repertoires in COVID-19. Study as a whole: COVID-19 samples, acute and convalescent, were from the United States, Italy and Spain. PBMCs, B-cell-depleted T cells, or T cells were the source of the cDNA or gDNA that made up the material.

The V gene's germline CDR1 is SGHDT and CDR2 YYEEEE. The V and J ends lost 1 base and 6 bases, in that order; junction bases with no gene match: 9. The CDR3 is made up of 17 amino acids. Authors' processing steps: Reference gene primer amplification yielded estimated nucleated cell counts. Clones were read by immunoSEQ multiplex PCR, and TCRdb kept only the in-frame ones, dropping some. V and J calls and clone size follow that table, whereas D and trimming were derived from the DNA. The table has 280,000 or so clones, 89% seen once. The V call is TRBV5-6, the J call TRBJ1-5, with 11 bases identical to TRBD1. This sequence was found in an older woman with acute or convalescent COVID-19. Sequencing was done on a sample of peripheral blood. In DNA form, the CDR3 reads TGTGCCAGCAGCTTGTATTATGGACAGGGGGCGAGTCAGCCCCAGCATTTT. Translating gives CASSLYYGQGASQPQHF.